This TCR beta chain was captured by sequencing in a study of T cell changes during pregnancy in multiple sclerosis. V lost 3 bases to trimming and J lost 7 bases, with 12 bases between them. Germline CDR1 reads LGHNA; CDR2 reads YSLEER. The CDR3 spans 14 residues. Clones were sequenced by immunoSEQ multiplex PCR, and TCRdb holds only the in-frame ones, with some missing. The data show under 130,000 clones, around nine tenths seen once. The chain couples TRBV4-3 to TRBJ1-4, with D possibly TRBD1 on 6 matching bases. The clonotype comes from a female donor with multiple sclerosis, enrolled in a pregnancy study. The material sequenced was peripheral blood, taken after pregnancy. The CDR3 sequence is CASSQGAQSEKLFF. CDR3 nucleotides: TGCGCCAGCAGCCAGGGGGCGCAGAGTGAAAAACTGTTTTTT.